This paragraph reports one T cell receptor beta chain. Its cognate antigen is unknown. This specimen belongs to a study of shared clonotypes between healthy human individuals. Deep-level settings were used for running the assay. Clones were sequenced by immunoSEQ multiplex PCR, and TCRdb holds only the in-frame ones, with some missing. Of approximately 650,000 clones listed, over 95% were seen once; the top ten hold approximately 0.1%. Naivety among CD8 cells was defined by CD45RO negativity and positive CCR7 selection, thereby excluding terminally differentiated effector memory CD45RA+ cells. Study outcomes and limitations: Larger richness was generally estimated for naive than memory subsets. Among non-shared clonotypes, generation probabilities were lower than among those shared by all four donors.

Germline V lookup: CDR1 ENHRY, CDR2 SYGVKD. CDR3 length: 16 residues. V lost 4 bases, J lost 1 base, and 10 bases stayed unmatched. This sequence was found in a woman in her thirties in good health. V usage is TRBV10-3 and J usage is TRBJ2-7; 7 nucleotides align to TRBD1. Sample: naive CD8+ T cells sorted from blood. The CDR3 nucleotides are TGTGCCATCAGTGCTTTTGGGACAGACAATTCCTACGAGCAGTACTTC. Protein: CAISAFGTDNSYEQYF.